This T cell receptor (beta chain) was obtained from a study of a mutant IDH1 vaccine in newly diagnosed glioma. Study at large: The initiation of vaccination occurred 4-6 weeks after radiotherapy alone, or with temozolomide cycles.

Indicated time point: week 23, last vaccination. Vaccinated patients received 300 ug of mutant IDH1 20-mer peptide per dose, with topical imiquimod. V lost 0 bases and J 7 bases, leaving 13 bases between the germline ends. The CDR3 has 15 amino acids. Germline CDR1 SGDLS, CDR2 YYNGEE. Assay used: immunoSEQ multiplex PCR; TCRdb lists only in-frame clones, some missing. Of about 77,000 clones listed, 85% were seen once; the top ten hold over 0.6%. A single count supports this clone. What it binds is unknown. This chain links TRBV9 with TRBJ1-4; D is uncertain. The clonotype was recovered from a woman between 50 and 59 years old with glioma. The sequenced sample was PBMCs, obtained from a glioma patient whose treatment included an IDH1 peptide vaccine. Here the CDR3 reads CASSVDGHASEKLFF. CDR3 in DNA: TGTGCCAGCAGCGTAGACGGGCACGCTAGTGAAAAACTGTTTTTT. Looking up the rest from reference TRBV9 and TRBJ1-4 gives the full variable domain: DSGVTQTPKHLITATGQRVTLRCSPRSGDLSVYWYQQSLDQGLQFLIQYYNGEERAKGNILERFSAQQFPDLHSELNLSSLELGDSALYFCASSVDGHASEKLFFGSGTQLSVL.